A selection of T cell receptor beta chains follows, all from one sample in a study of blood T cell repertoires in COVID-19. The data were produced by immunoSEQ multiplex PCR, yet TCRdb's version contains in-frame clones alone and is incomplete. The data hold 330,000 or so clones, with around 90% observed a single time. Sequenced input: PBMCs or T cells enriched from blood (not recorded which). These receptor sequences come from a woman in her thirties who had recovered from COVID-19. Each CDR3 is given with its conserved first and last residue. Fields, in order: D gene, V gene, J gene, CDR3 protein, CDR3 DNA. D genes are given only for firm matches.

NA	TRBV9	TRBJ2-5	CASSQGLAFQETQYF	TGTGCCAGCAGCCAAGGACTGGCATTCCAAGAGACCCAGTACTTC
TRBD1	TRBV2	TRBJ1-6	CASRTGGTSPLHF	TGTGCCAGCAGAACAGGGGGGACTTCACCCCTCCACTTT
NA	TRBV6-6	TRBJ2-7	CASSYAQGTYEQYF	TGTGCCAGCAGTTACGCCCAGGGCACCTACGAGCAGTACTTC
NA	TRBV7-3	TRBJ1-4	CASSRVQGEKLFF	TGTGCCAGCAGTCGGGTCCAGGGTGAAAAACTGTTTTTT
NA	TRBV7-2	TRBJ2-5	CASSLVELGRAETQYF	TGTGCCAGCAGCTTAGTGGAGCTGGGCAGGGCGGAGACCCAGTACTTC
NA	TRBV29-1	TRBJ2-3	CSTDTQYF	TGCAGCACTGATACGCAGTATTTT
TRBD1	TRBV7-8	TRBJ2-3	CASSPGTGGPDTQYF	TGTGCCAGCAGCCCCGGGACAGGGGGCCCAGATACGCAGTATTTT
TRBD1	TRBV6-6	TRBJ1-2	CASSSLLRQGGYGYTF	TGTGCCAGCAGTTCCCTGCTACGACAGGGCGGATATGGCTACACCTTC
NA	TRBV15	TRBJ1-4	CATSRGWTGGRKEKLFF	TGTGCCACCAGCAGAGGGTGGACTGGCGGGAGAAAGGAAAAACTGTTTTTT
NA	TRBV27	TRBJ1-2	CASSAARRGNYGYTF	TGTGCCAGCAGTGCAGCTCGGCGGGGTAACTATGGCTACACCTTC
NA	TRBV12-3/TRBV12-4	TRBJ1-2	CASSLIRAAGYTF	TGTGCCAGCAGTTTAATCAGGGCTGCGGGCTACACCTTC
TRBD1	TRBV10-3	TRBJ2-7	CAIRGRQGETYEQYF	TGTGCCATCAGAGGTCGACAGGGGGAAACCTACGAGCAGTACTTC
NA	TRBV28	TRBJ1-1	CASSWARENTEAFF	TGTGCCAGCAGTTGGGCGAGGGAGAACACTGAAGCTTTCTTT
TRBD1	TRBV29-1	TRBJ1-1	CSVGTGLNTEAFF	TGCAGCGTAGGGACAGGCTTGAACACTGAAGCTTTCTTT
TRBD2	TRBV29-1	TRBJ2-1	CSVVRLAGGNEQFF	TGCAGCGTTGTGAGGCTAGCGGGAGGGAATGAGCAGTTCTTC
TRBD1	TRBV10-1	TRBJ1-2	CATETDRGLAHYGYTF	TGCGCCACAGAAACCGACAGGGGCCTGGCTCACTATGGCTACACCTTC
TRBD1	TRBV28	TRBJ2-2	CASSSGTASNTGELFF	TGTGCCAGCAGTTCCGGGACAGCCTCGAACACCGGGGAGCTGTTTTTT
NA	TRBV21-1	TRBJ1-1	CASSSAGEDFF	TGTGCCAGCAGCTCGGCGGGGGAGGATTTCTTT
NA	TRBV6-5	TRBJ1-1	CASSSRVDTEAFF	TGTGCCAGCAGTTCCCGGGTTGACACTGAAGCTTTCTTT
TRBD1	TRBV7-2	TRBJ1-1	CASSHVPGQGATEAFF	TGTGCCAGCAGCCACGTACCGGGACAGGGGGCCACTGAAGCTTTCTTT
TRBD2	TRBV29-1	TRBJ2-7	CSPAGLAGGLSHEQYF	TGCAGCCCCGCGGGGCTAGCGGGGGGCCTCTCCCACGAGCAGTACTTC
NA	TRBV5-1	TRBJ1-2	CASGRNQGNGYTF	TGCGCCAGCGGACGAAACCAGGGCAATGGCTACACCTTC